What follows are 23 T cell receptor beta chains derived from one specimen sequenced in a study of shared clonotypes between healthy human individuals. This table comes from immunoSEQ multiplex PCR, and its TCRdb copy is limited to in-frame clones, with some not included. Altogether about 2 million clones are present, about 95% being singletons, with the ten largest covering 1.1%. Naive CD8 cells comprised CD45RO-negative, CCR7-positively selected cells, excluding terminally differentiated effector memory CD45RA+ cells. The sequenced sample consisted of naive CD8+ T cells sorted from blood. The origin of the receptors is a man in his late teens or twenties in good health.

The chain links TRBV14 to TRBJ2-1; D is undetermined. Germline loops: CDR1 SGHDN, CDR2 FVKESK. The CDR3 covers 16 residues. V dropped 0 bases and J dropped 1 base, with 10 bases sitting between them. In DNA form, the CDR3 reads TGTGCCAGCAGCCAAGATTTGGGCGGTTCCTACAATGAGCAGTTCTTC. Protein: CASSQDLGGSYNEQFF.

The chain has TRBV19 and TRBJ1-5; the D is unclear. In germline, CDR1 is LNHDA, CDR2 SQIVND (reference sequence). Trimming pared 7 bases from V and 3 bases from J, leaving 7 bases between. The CDR3 sequence is 12 residues long. CDR3: CASNLYNQPQHF. CDR3 nucleotide sequence: TGTGCCAGTAACCTATACAATCAGCCCCAGCATTTT.

The chain employs TRBV28 and TRBJ1-1; 7 nucleotides match TRBD1. The CDR3 extends over 16 amino acids. Germline loops: CDR1 MDHEN, CDR2 SYDVKM. The V gene end was trimmed by 4 bases and the J gene end by 4 bases; junction bases not matched to a gene: 12. CDR3 nucleotides: TGTGCCAGCAGTTCGGTTCAGGGGGATTGGAGCACTGAAGCTTTCTTT. Translated, it gives CASSSVQGDWSTEAFF.

The chain has TRBV2 and TRBJ2-5, with TRBD2 identical over 10 bases. Germline-derived CDR1 and CDR2 are SNHLY and FYNNEI. V was pared by 7 bases and J by 0 bases, with 11 bases of the junction left unmatched. The CDR3 sequence is 17 residues long. CDR3 protein: CASMWVAGGGYQETQYF. The CDR3 DNA reads as TGTGCCAGCATGTGGGTAGCGGGGGGAGGGTACCAAGAGACCCAGTACTTC.

About this clone: This sample includes further DNA sequences coding for the same CDR3. The J gene is TRBJ2-7, the V gene TRBV9; D perhaps matches TRBD2 (6 bases). Germline V gene lookup returns CDR1 SGDLS and CDR2 YYNGEE. With 0 bases removed from V and 2 bases from J, the gap between germline ends came to 9 bases. The CDR3 has 14 residues. For the CDR3, the DNA is TGTGCCAGCAGCGTAGCGGGGGATACCTACGAGCAGTACTTC. This translates into CASSVAGDTYEQYF.

For this clone: Different DNA sequences within this sample yield the same CDR3. The chain has TRBV19 and TRBJ2-7; no clear D gene. CDR3 length: 14 amino acids. From germline, CDR1 is LNHDA and CDR2 SQIVND (reference sequence). The V gene lost 1 base and the J gene lost 0 bases, with 7 bases spanning the gap. CDR3: CASSIARSSYEQYF. CDR3 coding DNA: TGTGCCAGTAGTATAGCTAGGAGCTCCTACGAGCAGTACTTC.

This clone was observed a single time. The rearrangement uses TRBV9 and TRBJ1-2, with D tentatively TRBD1 (5 bases). Germline-derived CDR1 and CDR2 are SGDLS and YYNGEE. CDR3 size: 15 residues. V lost 0 bases, J lost 3 bases, and 12 bases lay in between. CDR3 nucleotide sequence: TGTGCCAGCAGCGTAGGTGCGGGAGGGGACTATGGCTACACCTTC. Translated, it gives CASSVGAGGDYGYTF.

This sequence joins TRBV2 and TRBJ2-7; 9 positions match TRBD2. Germline V lookup: CDR1 SNHLY, CDR2 FYNNEI. The V and J ends lost 3 bases and 1 base, in that order; junction bases with no gene match: 13. The length of the CDR3 is 18 residues. The CDR3: CASSDTSGLTNRSYEQYF. The CDR3 bases are TGTGCCAGCAGTGATACTAGCGGGTTAACGAACCGGTCCTACGAGCAGTACTTC.

V is TRBV15 and J is TRBJ1-5, with TRBD1 matching 7 bases. Germline V gives CDR1 LNHNV, CDR2 YYDKDF (reference sequence). CDR3 length: 15 residues. The ends lost 2 bases at V and 6 bases at J; junction bases unmatched: 7. CDR3 residues: CATSRRTGVSQPQHF. The CDR3 bases are TGTGCCACCAGCAGAAGAACAGGGGTGTCTCAGCCCCAGCATTTT.

J is TRBJ1-2 and V is TRBV5-1, with TRBD1 as a possible D gene (6 bases). The CDR3 has 15 residues. Trimming pared 4 bases from V and 6 bases from J, leaving 19 bases between. Germline loops: CDR1 SGHRS, CDR2 YFSETQ. The CDR3 loop reads CASSPGTSKQDGYTF. CDR3 bases: TGCGCCAGCAGCCCGGGGACATCAAAACAGGATGGCTACACCTTC.

V gene TRBV2 combines with J gene TRBJ2-3, with 10 bases matching TRBD2. CDR3 length equals 16 residues. The trim removed 6 bases at V and 1 base at J, leaving 7 bases unmatched. Germline assignment: CDR1 SNHLY and CDR2 FYNNEI. The CDR3 nucleotides read TGTGCCAGCAGCCACCCAGCGGGGGGGGGCACAGATACGCAGTATTTT. It is translated as CASSHPAGGGTDTQYF.

The chain employs TRBV9 and TRBJ2-7; tentatively, D is TRBD1 (6 bases). CDR1 and CDR2 (germline): SGDLS, YYNGEE. V lost 3 bases and J lost 2, with 18 bases in between. This CDR3 contains 16 residues. CDR3 loop: CASSAGPVAGAYEQYF. In DNA, the CDR3 is TGTGCCAGCAGCGCTGGGCCCGTGGCAGGGGCCTACGAGCAGTACTTC.

The chain employs TRBV2 and TRBJ1-2; D not resolved. V lost 11 bases and J lost 2, with 12 bases in between. Germline lookup yields CDR1 SNHLY and CDR2 FYNNEI. The CDR3 is 12 amino acids. In nucleotides, the CDR3 is TGTGCCGTCCCGCTGGGGAACTATGGCTACACCTTC. It specifies CAVPLGNYGYTF. The variable domain in full, with the rest retrieved from reference TRBV2 and TRBJ1-2, is EPEVTQTPSHQVTQMGQEVILRCVPISNHLYFYWYRQILGQKVEFLVSFYNNEISEKSEIFDDQFSVERPDGSNFTLKIRSTKLEDSAMYFCAVPLGNYGYTFGSGTRLTVV.

This clone was detected only once. The chain recombines TRBV7-6 with TRBJ2-7, with 9 bases that match TRBD2. This CDR3 spans 15 amino acids. Germline V gene sequence: CDR1 SGHVS, CDR2 FNYEAQ. Losses at the gene ends were 0 bases for V and 7 bases for J; bases not matched to a gene: 7. DNA of the CDR3: TGTGCCAGCAGCTTAGCTAGCGGGGGAACGTGGGAGCAGTACTTC. This translates into CASSLASGGTWEQYF.

This clone was observed a single time. The chain couples TRBV13 to TRBJ2-7; 10 nucleotides agree with TRBD1. The J segment lost 5 bases and the V segment lost 5 bases, leaving 9 bases of the junction unmatched. Germline loops: CDR1 PRHDT, CDR2 FYEKMQ (reference sequence). The CDR3 contains 15 residues. The chain's CDR3 is CASSPGTGASNEQYF. In nucleotides, the CDR3 is TGTGCCAGCAGCCCAGGGACAGGGGCCTCGAACGAGCAGTACTTC.

The chain has TRBV28 and TRBJ2-1; tentative D call: TRBD1 (6 bases). CDR1 is MDHEN and CDR2 is SYDVKM in the germline V gene. The CDR3 extends over 14 amino acids. Between the trimmed V and J ends, which lost 5 bases and 3 bases, there was a span of 11 bases. The CDR3, as DNA: TGTGCCAGCAGTCCTGTGACAGGCTACAATGAGCAGTTCTTC. Translating it yields CASSPVTGYNEQFF.

With regard to this clone: The same CDR3 is also encoded by other DNA sequences in this sample. The chain recombines TRBV7-2 with TRBJ2-7, with 8 bases identical to TRBD2. The germline gives CDR1 SGHTA, CDR2 FQGNSA. This CDR3 is built from 14 residues. J gave up 2 bases and V 6 bases, and 6 bases lay outside the gene matches. CDR3 in amino acids: CASSLSSGAYEQYF. Here the CDR3 DNA reads TGTGCCAGCAGTTTAAGTAGCGGGGCCTACGAGCAGTACTTC.

The V call is TRBV15, the J call TRBJ2-7, with D perhaps assigned TRBD1 or TRBD2 (5 bases each). This CDR3 contains 13 residues. V gave up 5 bases and J gave up 3 bases, with 11 bases separating them. The germline gives CDR1 LNHNV, CDR2 YYDKDF (reference sequence). The DNA of the CDR3 is TGTGCCACCAGCCTTTTGAGGGGCTACGAGCAGTACTTC. Its protein is CATSLLRGYEQYF.

The chain couples TRBV4-1 to TRBJ2-7; tentatively, D is TRBD2 (5 bases). V was cut by 0 bases and J by 2 bases, with 14 bases left in between. This CDR3 region has 16 residues. Germline V gives CDR1 MGHRA, CDR2 YSYEKL. CDR3 nucleotide sequence: TGCGCCAGCAGCCAAGATGGCGGAACCGGGACCTACGAGCAGTACTTC. This gives the protein CASSQDGGTGTYEQYF.

CDR3 amino acids: CASSIWDRGTGELFF. DNA for the CDR3: TGTGCCAGTAGTATATGGGACAGAGGTACCGGGGAGCTGTTTTTT. The chain recombines TRBV19 with TRBJ2-2, with 7 bases matching TRBD1. The ends lost 2 bases at V and 5 bases at J; junction bases unmatched: 5. This CDR3 comprises 15 residues. CDR1 and CDR2 from the germline V gene are LNHDA and SQIVND (reference sequence).

The rearrangement links TRBV6-1 to TRBJ1-2; 9 positions agree with TRBD1. This CDR3 contains 17 residues. From germline, CDR1 is MNHNS and CDR2 SASEGT. With V trimmed by 3 bases and J by 1 base, 9 bases remained unmatched. For the CDR3, the DNA is TGTGCCAGCAGTGAGTTGCACAGGGGGCGAGGTAACTATGGCTACACCTTC. Amino acids: CASSELHRGRGNYGYTF.

The chain has TRBV9 and TRBJ2-7, with D unresolved. Deletions cut 4 bases from V and 7 bases from J, with 15 bases between. The CDR3 runs 13 residues. In germline, CDR1 is SGDLS, CDR2 YYNGEE. The CDR3 here is CASSPRVVEEQYF. CDR3 coding DNA: TGTGCCAGCAGCCCCCGGGTGGTAGAGGAGCAGTACTTC.

The rearrangement uses TRBV28 and TRBJ2-7, with D perhaps TRBD2 (6 bases). Trimming stripped 7 bases from V and 3 bases from J, with 16 bases between. The CDR3 is 14 residues long. From germline, CDR1 is MDHEN and CDR2 SYDVKM. CDR3: CASTGAGMNYEQYF. CDR3 coding DNA: TGTGCCAGCACTGGCGCGGGGATGAACTACGAGCAGTACTTC.